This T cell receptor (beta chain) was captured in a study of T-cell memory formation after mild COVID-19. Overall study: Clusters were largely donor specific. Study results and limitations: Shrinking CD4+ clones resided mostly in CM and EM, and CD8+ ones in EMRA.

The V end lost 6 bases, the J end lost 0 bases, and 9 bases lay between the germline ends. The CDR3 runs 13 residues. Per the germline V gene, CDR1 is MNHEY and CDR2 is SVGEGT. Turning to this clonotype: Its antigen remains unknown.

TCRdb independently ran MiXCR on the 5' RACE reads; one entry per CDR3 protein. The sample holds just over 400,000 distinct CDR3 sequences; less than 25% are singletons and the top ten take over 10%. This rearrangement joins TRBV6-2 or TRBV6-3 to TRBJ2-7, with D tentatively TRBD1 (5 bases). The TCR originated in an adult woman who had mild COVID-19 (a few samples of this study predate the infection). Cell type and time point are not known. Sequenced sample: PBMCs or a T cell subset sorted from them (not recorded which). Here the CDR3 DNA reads TGTGCCAGCAGAGCAGGGAACTCCTACGAGCAGTACTTC. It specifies CASRAGNSYEQYF.